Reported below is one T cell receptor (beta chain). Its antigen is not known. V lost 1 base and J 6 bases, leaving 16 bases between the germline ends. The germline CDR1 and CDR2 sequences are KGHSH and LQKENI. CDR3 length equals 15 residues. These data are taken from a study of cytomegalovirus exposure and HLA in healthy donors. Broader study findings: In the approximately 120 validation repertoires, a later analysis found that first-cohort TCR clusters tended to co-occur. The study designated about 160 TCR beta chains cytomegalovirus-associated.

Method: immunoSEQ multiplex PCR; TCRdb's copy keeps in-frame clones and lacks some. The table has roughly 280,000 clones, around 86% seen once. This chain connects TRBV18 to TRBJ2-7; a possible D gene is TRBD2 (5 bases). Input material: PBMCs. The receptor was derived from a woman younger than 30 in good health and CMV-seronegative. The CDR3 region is CASSPQATAEGEQYF. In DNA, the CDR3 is TGTGCCAGCTCACCACAGGCCACGGCTGAGGGCGAGCAGTACTTC. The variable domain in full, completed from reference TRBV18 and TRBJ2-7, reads NAGVMQNPRHLVRRRGQEARLRCSPMKGHSHVYWYRQLPEEGLKFMVYLQKENIIDESGMPKERFSAEFPKEGPSILRIQQVVRGDSAAYFCASSPQATAEGEQYFGPGTRLTVT.